This T cell receptor beta chain emerged from a study of blood T cell repertoires in COVID-19. Across the study: T cells, B-cell-depleted T cells, or PBMCs supplied cDNA or gDNA.

The table came from immunoSEQ multiplex PCR; TCRdb's copy has only in-frame clones and leaves some out. Of some 200,000 clones in the sample, around 80% are singletons; the top ten hold about 13%. The CDR3 runs to 13 residues. Germline V gives CDR1 SQVTM, CDR2 ANQGSEA. J gave up 1 base and V 4 bases, and 2 bases lay outside the gene matches. The TCR comes from a human donor in a cohort sampled during active COVID-19. Sequencing used peripheral blood. The genes are TRBV29-1 and TRBJ2-3, with 7 bases identical to TRBD2. The CDR3 nucleotides are TGCAGCGTTGGGACTAGAGGCACAGATACGCAGTATTTT. Translated, it gives CSVGTRGTDTQYF.